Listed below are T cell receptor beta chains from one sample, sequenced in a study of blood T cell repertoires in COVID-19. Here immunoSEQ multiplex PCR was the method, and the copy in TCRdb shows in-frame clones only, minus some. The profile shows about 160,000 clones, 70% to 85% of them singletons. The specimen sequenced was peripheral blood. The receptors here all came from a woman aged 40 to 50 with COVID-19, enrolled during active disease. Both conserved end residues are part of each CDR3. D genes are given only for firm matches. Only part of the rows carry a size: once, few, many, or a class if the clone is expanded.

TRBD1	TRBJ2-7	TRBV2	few	TGTGCCAGTAAACGGGACAGCCCTCACTACGAGCAGTACTTC	CASKRDSPHYEQYF
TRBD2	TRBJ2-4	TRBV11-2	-	TGTGCCAGCAGCTTACGGCTAGCGGGAGGGGGGGAGAACATTCAGTACTTC	CASSLRLAGGGENIQYF
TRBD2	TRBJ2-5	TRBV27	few	TGTGCCAGCAGCCGGGGGGGCTGGGAGACCCAGTACTTC	CASSRGGWETQYF
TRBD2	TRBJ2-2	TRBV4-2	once	TGTGCCAGCAGCCACGAACCGGGACTAGCGACCGGGGAGCTGTTTTTT	CASSHEPGLATGELFF
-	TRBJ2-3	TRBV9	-	TGTGCCAGCAGCGTTGTAGGGGGGGCTCGGGATACGCAGTATTTT	CASSVVGGARDTQYF
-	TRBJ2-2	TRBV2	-	TGTGCCAGCAGAAAACAGGAAACCGGGGAGCTGTTTTTT	CASRKQETGELFF
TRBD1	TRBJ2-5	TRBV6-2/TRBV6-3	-	TGTGCCAGCAGTTACCTACAGGGGGCCCAAGAGACCCAGTACTTC	CASSYLQGAQETQYF
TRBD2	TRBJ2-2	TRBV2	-	TGTGCCAGTATAGCGGGAGGGCACACCGGGGAGCTGTTTTTT	CASIAGGHTGELFF
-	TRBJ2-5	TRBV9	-	TGTGCCAGCAGCGTTGCGGAGACCCAGTACTTC	CASSVAETQYF
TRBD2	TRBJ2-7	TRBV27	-	TGTGCCAGCAGTCCTAGCGGGACTTCACCCTACGAGCAGTACTTC	CASSPSGTSPYEQYF
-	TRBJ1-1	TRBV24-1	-	TGTGCCACCAGGGACCAGGGCTGGAACACTGAAGCTTTCTTT	CATRDQGWNTEAFF
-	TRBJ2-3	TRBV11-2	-	TGTGCCAGCAGCTATGAGCGGACAGATACGCAGTATTTT	CASSYERTDTQYF
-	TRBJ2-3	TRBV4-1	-	TGCGCCAGCAGCCACATCGGAACAGGTACGCAGTATTTT	CASSHIGTGTQYF
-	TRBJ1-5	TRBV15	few	TGTGCCACCAGCAGAGGACAGAATAGCAATCAGCCCCAGCATTTT	CATSRGQNSNQPQHF
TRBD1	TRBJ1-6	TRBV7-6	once	TGTGCCAGCAGCCGAGACAGGGAGAATTCACCCCTCCACTTT	CASSRDRENSPLHF
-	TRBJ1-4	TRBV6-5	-	TGTGCCGGGAGGGTTGCAACTAATGAAAAACTGTTTTTT	CAGRVATNEKLFF
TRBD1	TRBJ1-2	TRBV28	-	TGTGCCAGCAGCCCAGGGGACAGCCGACTAAACCTCTATGGCTACACCTTC	CASSPGDSRLNLYGYTF
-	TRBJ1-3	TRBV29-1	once	TGCAGCGTGACCCGGGACACCCCCCGAAACACCATATATTTT	CSVTRDTPRNTIYF
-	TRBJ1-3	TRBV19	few	TGTGCCAGTAGTATAACAGGGTCTGGAAACACCATATATTTT	CASSITGSGNTIYF
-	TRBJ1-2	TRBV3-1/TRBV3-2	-	TGTGCCAGCAGCCAAGAACGGCCACCGGGCTATGGCTACACCTTC	CASSQERPPGYGYTF
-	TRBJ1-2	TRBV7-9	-	TGTGCCAGCAGCTTCGGGGGCTATGGCTACACCTTC	CASSFGGYGYTF
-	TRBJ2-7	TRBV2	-	TGTGCCAGCAGTTACGGACAGAGCGACGAGCAGTACTTC	CASSYGQSDEQYF
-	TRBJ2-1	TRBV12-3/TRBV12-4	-	TGTGCCAGCAGCCCCGCAGATCAGCAGTTCTTC	CASSPADQQFF
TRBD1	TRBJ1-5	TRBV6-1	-	TGTGCCAGCAGTGAAGGGAGACAGGGACGGCAGCCCCAGCATTTT	CASSEGRQGRQPQHF
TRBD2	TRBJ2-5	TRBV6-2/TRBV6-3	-	TGTGCCAGCAGTTCCCGGACTAGCGGGGACGGGGGCCAAGAGACCCAGTACTTC	CASSSRTSGDGGQETQYF
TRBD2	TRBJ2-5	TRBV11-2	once	TGTGCCAGCAGCCCCACTAGCGGGGGGGCGGAGACCCAGTACTTC	CASSPTSGGAETQYF
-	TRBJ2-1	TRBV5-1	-	TGCGCCAGCAGCCTTGGAGGGCCTCACAATGAGCAGTTCTTC	CASSLGGPHNEQFF
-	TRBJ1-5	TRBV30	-	TGTGCCTGGAGTATCGGTAGCAATCAGCCCCAGCATTTT	CAWSIGSNQPQHF
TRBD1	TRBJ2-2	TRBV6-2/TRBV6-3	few	TGTGCCAGCAGTTATGGTGACAGGGGAAACACCGGGGAGCTGTTTTTT	CASSYGDRGNTGELFF
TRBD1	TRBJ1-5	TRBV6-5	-	TGTGCCAGCAGCTCCGGGACAGGGCCGTATCAGCCCCAGCATTTT	CASSSGTGPYQPQHF
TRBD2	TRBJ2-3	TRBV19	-	TGTGCCAGTAGTATTGGGCTAGCGGGGGGCACAGATACGCAGTATTTT	CASSIGLAGGTDTQYF
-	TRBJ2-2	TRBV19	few	TGTGCCAGCTCTAGCGACCTTACGAACACCGGGGAGCTGTTTTTT	CASSSDLTNTGELFF
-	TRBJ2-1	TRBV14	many	TGTGCCAGCAGCCATCTACTCTACAATGAGCAGTTCTTC	CASSHLLYNEQFF
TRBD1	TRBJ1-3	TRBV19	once	TGTGCCAGTAGTACCCACACGGGACAGCACTCTGGAAACACCATATATTTT	CASSTHTGQHSGNTIYF
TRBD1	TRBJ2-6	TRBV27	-	TGTGCCAGCAGTGGCCGGGACAGGGGGCTCCCTGGGGCCAACGTCCTGACTTTC	CASSGRDRGLPGANVLTF
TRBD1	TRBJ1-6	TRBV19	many	TGTGCCAGTGAGAGGGGGCCTGGGAGGAATTCACCCCTCCACTTT	CASERGPGRNSPLHF
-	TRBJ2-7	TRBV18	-	TGTGCCAGCTCACCACCGAGAGCGCCCTACTACGAGCAGTACTTC	CASSPPRAPYYEQYF
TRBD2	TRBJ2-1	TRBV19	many	TGTGCCAGTACTAGCGGGTACTCTGATGAGCAGTTCTTC	CASTSGYSDEQFF
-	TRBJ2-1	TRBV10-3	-	TGTGCCATCAGTGAGGAGTCACTTAACAATGAGCAGTTCTTC	CAISEESLNNEQFF
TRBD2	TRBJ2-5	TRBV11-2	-	TGTGCCAGCAGCGGCGGGACTAGCGAACCCCAAGAGACCCAGTACTTC	CASSGGTSEPQETQYF
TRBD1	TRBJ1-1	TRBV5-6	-	TGTGCCAGCAGCGCCTGGGGACAGAGCGTATCCACTGAAGCTTTCTTT	CASSAWGQSVSTEAFF
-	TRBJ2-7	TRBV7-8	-	TGTGCCAGCAGCGTTAGCGGTACCTACGAGCAGTACTTC	CASSVSGTYEQYF
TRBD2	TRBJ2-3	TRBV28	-	TGTGCCAGCAGTTCTGGGACTAGCGGGGACAGCACAGATACGCAGTATTTT	CASSSGTSGDSTDTQYF
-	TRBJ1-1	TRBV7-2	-	TGTGCCAGCAGCCCCCCTTGGGGGGGGAACACTGAAGCTTTCTTT	CASSPPWGGNTEAFF
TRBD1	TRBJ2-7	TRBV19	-	TGTGCCAGTAGTGCCCACAGGGGGTCCGAGCAGTACTTC	CASSAHRGSEQYF
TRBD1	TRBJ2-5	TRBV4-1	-	TGCGCCAGCAGCCGGACAGGGGGGCAACAAGAGACCCAGTACTTC	CASSRTGGQQETQYF
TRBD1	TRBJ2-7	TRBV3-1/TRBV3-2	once	TGTGCCAGCAGCCAAAACAGGGGGCACGAGCAGTACTTC	CASSQNRGHEQYF
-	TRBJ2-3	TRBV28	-	TGTGCCAGCCGCGGGGTGGCAGATACGCAGTATTTT	CASRGVADTQYF
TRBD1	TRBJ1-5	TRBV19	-	TGTGCCAGTACTCGGGACAGACCTTATAGCAATCAGCCCCAGCATTTT	CASTRDRPYSNQPQHF
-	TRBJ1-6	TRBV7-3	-	TGTGCCAGCTTGGGACTAAGGACGAATTCACCCCTCCACTTT	CASLGLRTNSPLHF
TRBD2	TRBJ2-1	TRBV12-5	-	TGTGCTAGTGGTTTCTCGACTAGCGTGGATGAGCAGTTCTTC	CASGFSTSVDEQFF
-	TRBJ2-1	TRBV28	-	TGTGCCACCCTCAGTAGCGGCACCTACAATGAGCAGTTCTTC	CATLSSGTYNEQFF
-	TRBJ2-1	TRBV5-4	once	TGTGCCAGCAGCCCAGGGTCGAGATACAATGAGCAGTTCTTC	CASSPGSRYNEQFF
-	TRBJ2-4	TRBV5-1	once	TGCGCCAGCAGCCTTGGCGGGCCTGAAAACATTCAGTACTTC	CASSLGGPENIQYF
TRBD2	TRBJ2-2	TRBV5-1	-	TGCGCCAGCACCTCAGGACTAGCGGACATCCGCACCGGGGAGCTGTTTTTT	CASTSGLADIRTGELFF
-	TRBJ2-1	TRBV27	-	TGTGCCAGCAGTTTATCGTCGGGTTCACACAATGAGCAGTTCTTC	CASSLSSGSHNEQFF